A single sample is the source of the 22 T cell receptor beta chains below, sequenced in a study of T cells in women clearing cervical HPV infection. Here immunoSEQ multiplex PCR was the method, and the copy in TCRdb shows in-frame clones only, minus some. The data show 30,000 to 35,000 clones, and the top ten clones hold around 9.2%. Sequenced input: blood buffy coat. Receptors were obtained from a woman between 18 and 69 years old with a cervical HPV16 infection that either progressed to CIN3+ or cleared (not recorded which).

Notes on this clone: From the germline J gene comes the end of the CDR3, since the read stops 3 residues before it. The chain has TRBV2 and TRBJ1-4; TRBD1 might be the D (5 bases). Germline CDR1 is SNHLY and CDR2 is FYNNEI. This CDR3 has 17 residues. The CDR3 loop reads CASSEYGGSSGANVLFF. The covered CDR3 bases are TGTGCCAGCAGTGAGTACGGGGGAAGTTCTGGGGCCAACGTA.

As regards this clone: The read falls 3 residues short of the CDR3 end, and the missing part is taken from the germline J gene. The chain links TRBV10-3 to TRBJ2-1; D remains ambiguous. Trimming pared 3 bases from V and 7 bases from J, leaving 7 bases between. The CDR3 is 12 amino acids. Germline loops: CDR1 ENHRY, CDR2 SYGVKD. The CDR3 bases that were read are TGTGCCATCAGTGAAAGGGTGAATGAG. Translating gives CAISERVNE. Given in full, the CDR3 is CAISERVNEQFF.

Concerning this clone itself: The CDR3 extends 3 residues past the end of the read, so its final part is completed from the germline J gene. This chain joins TRBV7-9 and TRBJ1-2; D is undetermined. This CDR3 contains 14 residues. CDR1 is SEHNR, CDR2 FQNEAQ, per germline (reference sequence). CDR3 sequence: CASSSPAGSYDYTF. The CDR3 bases that were read are TGTGCCAGCAGCTCCCCGGCGGGTTCCTACGAC.

With regard to this clone: The read falls 3 residues short of the CDR3 end, and the missing part is taken from the germline J gene. The rearrangement links TRBV19 to TRBJ2-3; D may be TRBD1 (6 bases). CDR3 length: 12 amino acids. Germline V gene sequence: CDR1 LNHDA, CDR2 SQIVND (reference sequence). Partial CDR3 DNA: TGTGCCAGTAGTGGGGACACTCAGCCG. Translation gives CASSGDTQP. The full CDR3 is CASSGDTQPQYF.

With respect to this clone: The CDR3 is cut off 3 residues early in the read; its end comes from the germline J gene. V gene TRBV7-2 combines with J gene TRBJ2-1; 12 bases map to TRBD2. CDR1 and CDR2 (germline): SGHTA, FQGNSA. V lost 4 bases, J lost 8 bases, and 3 bases stayed unmatched. CDR3 size: 14 residues. This CDR3 is CASSSGLAGHEQFF. CDR3 DNA, as far as it was read: TGTGCCAGCAGCTCCGGACTAGCGGGGCATGAG.

In the case of this clone: The missing CDR3 end, 3 residues past where the read stops, is filled in from the germline J gene. The chain links TRBV4-1 to TRBJ2-5, with D possibly being TRBD1 (5 bases). Per the germline V gene, CDR1 is MGHRA and CDR2 is YSYEKL. This CDR3 spans 13 amino acids. Between the trimmed V and J ends, which lost 5 bases and 4 bases, there was a span of 11 bases. This chain's CDR3 is CASSRQMGETQYF. Partial CDR3 DNA: TGCGCCAGCAGCAGACAGATGGGAGAGACC.

About this clone: The read ends 3 residues before the CDR3 terminus; that terminus is restored from the germline J gene. The chain employs TRBV7-9 and TRBJ2-2; D remains ambiguous. Trimming left V 2 bases short and J 2 bases short, with 9 bases between. The CDR3 consists of 15 residues. Germline V lookup: CDR1 SEHNR, CDR2 FQNEAQ (reference sequence). Partial CDR3 DNA: TGTGCCAGCAGCTTAAGCCAAGTAAACACCGGGGAG. It specifies CASSLSQVNTGE. The whole CDR3 sequence reads CASSLSQVNTGELFF.

As regards this clone: The read ends 3 residues before the CDR3 terminus; that terminus is restored from the germline J gene. The chain joins TRBV11-2 to TRBJ2-5, with D hard to call. Trimming shortened V by 2 bases and J by 5 bases, and 12 bases separated the two germline ends. The germline V gene encodes CDR1 SGHAT and CDR2 FQNNGV. The length of the CDR3 is 14 residues. The sequenced part of the CDR3 DNA is TGTGCCAGCAGCTTATTTAGAGACTTTGAGACC. This encodes CASSLFRDFET. The complete CDR3 sequence is CASSLFRDFETQYF.

In regard to this clone: From the germline J gene comes the end of the CDR3, since the read stops 3 residues before it. J is TRBJ2-5 and V is TRBV6-2 or TRBV6-3; TRBD1 aligns across 8 bases. Germline V gene sequence: CDR1 MNHEY, CDR2 SVGEGT. V lost 4 bases to trimming and J lost 5 bases; unmatched junction nucleotides: 6. The CDR3 runs 14 residues. The CDR3 bases that were read are TGTGCCAGCAGTTGGACAGGGCCGGTGGAGACC. It encodes CASSWTGPVET. The entire CDR3 protein is CASSWTGPVETQYF.

About this clone: The read terminates 3 residues before the CDR3 end, so the remaining end is supplied by the germline J gene. The chain carries TRBV15 and TRBJ1-4; tentatively, D is TRBD1 (5 bases). This CDR3 comprises 15 residues. V was pared by 0 bases and J by 5 bases, with 10 bases between. The germline V gene encodes CDR1 LNHNV and CDR2 YYDKDF (reference sequence). The part of the CDR3 DNA that was read is TGTGCCACCAGCAGAGACTCGGCAGGGAATGAAAAA. It encodes CATSRDSAGNEK. From start to end, the CDR3 is CATSRDSAGNEKLFF.

A remark on this clone: Coverage ceases 3 residues before the CDR3 finishes, and the germline J gene fills in the end. The J gene is TRBJ2-1, the V gene TRBV5-1, with 8 bases aligning to TRBD1. This CDR3 has 15 amino acids. Germline CDR1 and CDR2: SGHRS and YFSETQ. The ends lost 2 bases at V and 9 bases at J; junction bases unmatched: 10. The CDR3 bases that were read are TGCGCCAGCAGCTTAGTTCAGGGGGCGAATACTGAG. Its protein product is CASSLVQGANTE. The full CDR3 protein is CASSLVQGANTEQFF.

Concerning this clone: The missing CDR3 end, 3 residues past where the read stops, is filled in from the germline J gene. Other DNA sequences of this sample code for an identical CDR3. This chain uses TRBV7-6 with TRBJ2-3, with D maybe TRBD1 (6 bases). CDR3 length equals 16 residues. CDR1 is SGHVS and CDR2 is FNYEAQ in the germline V gene. V lost 5 bases and J lost 3, with 18 bases in between. The part of the CDR3 DNA that was read is TGTGCCAGCAGCAGACAGGCCAGAAAAACGACAGATACG. It translates to CASSRQARKTTDT. The whole CDR3 protein is CASSRQARKTTDTQYF.

As to this clone: The read falls 3 residues short of the CDR3 end, and the missing part is taken from the germline J gene. The chain combines TRBV5-6 with TRBJ2-5; 9 nucleotides match TRBD1. Per the germline V gene, CDR1 is SGHDT and CDR2 is YYEEEE. The CDR3 has 13 amino acids. V dropped 4 bases and J dropped 3; count of bases not matched to a gene: 1. CDR3 residues: CASSRDREETQYF. The part of the CDR3 DNA that was read is TGTGCCAGCAGCCGGGACAGGGAAGAGACC.

About this clone itself: The read gets to within 3 residues of the CDR3 end, and the germline J gene fills in the rest. The rearrangement uses TRBV11-3 and TRBJ1-1, with D perhaps matching TRBD1 (5 bases). Trimming left V 1 base short and J 2 bases short, with 8 bases between. CDR3 length: 14 residues. In germline, CDR1 is SGHNT, CDR2 YENEEA. The covered CDR3 bases are TGTGCCAGCAGCTTAGCCGGGGGTAACACTGAA. It translates to CASSLAGGNTE. The whole CDR3 sequence is CASSLAGGNTEAFF.

Note on this clone: The read terminates 3 residues ahead of where the CDR3 ends, so the germline J gene completes it. This rearrangement joins TRBV20-1 to TRBJ1-3; the D gene is possibly TRBD1 (5 bases). Germline V gives CDR1 DFQATT, CDR2 SNEGSKA (reference sequence). CDR3 length: 16 amino acids. Trimming pared 0 bases from V and 0 bases from J, leaving 12 bases between. The CDR3 DNA, read in part, is TGCAGTGCTAGAGATGGAGGGGATAACTCTGGAAACACC. Residues: CSARDGGDNSGNT. In full, the CDR3 reads CSARDGGDNSGNTIYF.

As concerns this clone: The read terminates 3 residues before the CDR3 end, so the remaining end is supplied by the germline J gene. This chain connects TRBV7-3 to TRBJ1-2; possible D gene TRBD1, 6 bases. The germline V gene has CDR1 SGHTA and CDR2 FQGTGA. CDR3 length: 15 residues. The sequenced part of the CDR3 DNA is TGTGCCAGCAGCTTACTAGCGGGGGGCGTGGATACC. Its translation: CASSLLAGGVDT. The CDR3, in full, reads CASSLLAGGVDTYTF.

The part of the CDR3 DNA that was read is TGCAGTGCTAGTCCCACCCGAGGGGGCGAG. It translates to CSASPTRGGE. The entire CDR3 is CSASPTRGGEQYF. The chain is built from TRBV20-1 and TRBJ2-7, with D possibly being TRBD1 (6 bases). The sequenced fragment ends 3 residues before the CDR3 boundary, so the rest is inferred from the germline J gene. The CDR3 length is 13 residues. V was cut by 3 bases and J by 6 bases, with 15 bases left in between. CDR1 is DFQATT, CDR2 SNEGSKA, per germline (reference sequence).

Comment on this clone: Read data end 3 residues before the CDR3 end; the end is taken from the germline J gene. The rearrangement joins TRBV19 to TRBJ1-5; D may be TRBD1 (5 bases). Between the trimmed V and J ends, which lost 6 bases and 8 bases, there was a span of 11 bases. The CDR3 sequence is 12 residues long. Germline CDR1 LNHDA, CDR2 SQIVND (reference sequence). The sequenced part of the CDR3 DNA is TGTGCCAGTAGAGACAGCTCGGAGCCC. Translating gives CASRDSSEP. Given in full, the CDR3 is CASRDSSEPQHF.

Incomplete CDR3 DNA: TGTGCCAGCTCACCTCCCGGGACAGCCAAAAACATT. Translated: CASSPPGTAKNI. The CDR3 as a whole reads CASSPPGTAKNIAFF. V is TRBV18 and J is TRBJ1-1, with 7 bases lining up with TRBD1. With the read ending 3 residues before the CDR3 end, the germline J gene is used to fill in that end. This CDR3 has 15 amino acids. Germline V gene lookup returns CDR1 KGHSH and CDR2 LQKENI.

About this clone itself: The CDR3 goes on 3 residues after the read ends, and that part is filled in from the germline J gene. This rearrangement joins TRBV4-1 to TRBJ1-4; 8 bases match TRBD1. The CDR3 has 15 amino acids. CDR1 MGHRA and CDR2 YSYEKL come from the germline V gene. This chain's CDR3 is CASSQGTGLVEKLFF. The CDR3 DNA, read in part, is TGCGCCAGCAGCCAAGGGACAGGGTTAGTGGAGAAA.

Details on this clone: Read coverage stops 3 residues before the CDR3 terminus; the germline J gene supplies the remainder. The V and J genes are TRBV7-9 and TRBJ1-1, with D tentatively TRBD1 (5 bases). CDR3 length: 15 amino acids. Germline lookup yields CDR1 SEHNR and CDR2 FQNEAQ (reference sequence). This chain's CDR3 is CASSFGLAGVETAFF. The sequenced part of the CDR3 DNA is TGTGCCAGCAGTTTTGGACTAGCGGGGGTAGAGACA. Complete variable domain (other parts from reference TRBV7-9 and TRBJ1-1): DTGVSQNPRHKITKRGQNVTFRCDPISEHNRLYWYRQTLGQGPEFLTYFQNEAQLEKSRLLSDRFSAERPKGSFSTLEIQRTEQGDSAMYLCASSFGLAGVETAFFGQGTRLTVV.

Concerning this clone itself: The read terminates 3 residues ahead of where the CDR3 ends, so the germline J gene completes it. The rearrangement joins TRBV6-1 to TRBJ2-4; D is tentatively TRBD1 or TRBD2 (5 bases each). This CDR3 spans 17 amino acids. Germline CDR1 is MNHNS and CDR2 is SASEGT. The CDR3 sequence: CASSEGRGAGKSQPQYF. CDR3 DNA (partial): TGTGCCAGCAGTGAAGGAAGAGGGGCAGGAAAAAGTCAGCCT.